These 12 T cell receptor beta chains originate from one sample sequenced in a study of OX40 agonist ivuxolimab in advanced cancers. Repertoires were generated with immunoSEQ multiplex PCR, while TCRdb's copy carries only in-frame clones and drops some. Of approximately 52,000 clones listed, 60% to 85% were seen once; the top ten hold approximately 2%. The sample consisted of CD4+ or CD8+ T cells sorted from blood, taken in a trial of the OX40 agonist ivuxolimab. These receptors all come from an adult with an advanced solid tumor such as melanoma, head and neck, liver or kidney cancer.

This chain uses TRBV19 with TRBJ2-2; D ambiguous. The CDR3 has 14 residues. Trimming took off 6 bases at V and 4 bases at J, with 12 bases between the two ends. CDR1 and CDR2 from the germline V gene are LNHDA and SQIVND (reference sequence). CDR3 region: CASSHSGLTGELFF. The DNA of the CDR3 is TGTGCCAGTAGCCACTCAGGCCTCACCGGGGAGCTGTTTTTT. The full variable domain, rest sourced from reference TRBV19 and TRBJ2-2, is DGGITQSPKYLFRKEGQNVTLSCEQNLNHDAMYWYRQDPGQGLRLIYYSQIVNDFQKGDIAEGYSVSREKKESFPLTVTSAQKNPTAFYLCASSHSGLTGELFFGEGSRLTVL.

This clone appeared a few times. In nucleotides, the CDR3 is TGCGCCAGCAGCCGTCGAAGGGGGTCTGGGGCCAACGTCCTGACTTTC. Protein: CASSRRRGSGANVLTF. The V and J genes are TRBV4-3 and TRBJ2-6, with TRBD1 as a possible D gene (6 bases). This CDR3 region has 16 residues. The ends were cut back, 4 bases at V and 1 base at J, with 11 bases in the middle. From germline, CDR1 is LGHNA and CDR2 YSLEER.

This chain connects TRBV4-3 to TRBJ2-5; possibly TRBD2 for D (6 bases). This CDR3 is built from 16 residues. Germline CDR1 is LGHNA and CDR2 is YSLEER. With 1 base removed from V and 5 bases from J, the gap between germline ends came to 17 bases. The CDR3: CASSQAGWDRGETQYF. CDR3 sequence (DNA): TGCGCCAGCAGCCAAGCAGGGTGGGACCGGGGGGAGACCCAGTACTTC.

The rearrangement joins TRBV7-9 to TRBJ1-3; D is ambiguous. Per germline, CDR1 SEHNR and CDR2 FQNEAQ (reference sequence). The CDR3 has 13 amino acids. Trimming shortened V by 5 bases and J by 3 bases, and 8 bases separated the two germline ends. The CDR3 loop reads CASSAGLGNTIYF. The CDR3 coding sequence is TGTGCCAGCAGCGCGGGCCTTGGAAACACCATATATTTT.

The chain employs TRBV5-8 and TRBJ1-1; D not certain. Germline CDR1 and CDR2: SGHTS and YDEGEE. Trimming took 4 bases from V and 1 from J, leaving 11 bases between them. The CDR3 extends over 14 amino acids. CDR3 residues: CASSQRDRNTEAFF. The CDR3, as DNA: TGTGCCAGCAGCCAAAGGGATAGGAACACTGAAGCTTTCTTT.

V is TRBV7-2 and J is TRBJ1-6; TRBD1 is a possible D gene (5 bases). The CDR3 consists of 16 residues. Germline CDR1 reads SGHTA; CDR2 reads FQGNSA. V lost 6 bases, J lost 6 bases, and 18 bases lay in between. The CDR3 sequence: CASSSGIMRGNSPLHF. The CDR3 DNA reads as TGTGCCAGCAGTTCCGGGATAATGAGGGGTAATTCACCCCTCCACTTT.

The chain carries TRBV20-1 and TRBJ2-4; D uncertain. Trimming took 3 bases from V and 2 from J, leaving 2 bases between them. Germline V gene sequence: CDR1 DFQATT, CDR2 SNEGSKA (reference sequence). The CDR3 is 11 residues long. As DNA, the CDR3 is TGCAGTGCTAGCACCAAAAACATTCAGTACTTC. Translated, it gives CSASTKNIQYF.

This chain connects TRBV7-2 to TRBJ1-3; D might be TRBD1 (5 bases). CDR1 and CDR2 from the germline V gene are SGHTA and FQGNSA. Between the trimmed V and J ends, which lost 2 bases and 4 bases, there was a span of 9 bases. This CDR3 is built from 14 residues. DNA for the CDR3: TGTGCCAGCAGCTTATCGGCAGGGGGAAACACCATATATTTT. Translation gives CASSLSAGGNTIYF.

The chain uses TRBV7-9 and TRBJ1-4, with 9 bases identical to TRBD1. This CDR3 region has 15 residues. CDR1 and CDR2 (germline): SEHNR, FQNEAQ (reference sequence). The trim removed 6 bases at V and 5 bases at J, leaving 7 bases unmatched. The CDR3 DNA reads TGTGCCAGCAGAATGGGGACAGGGAAGAATGAAAAACTGTTTTTT. It codes for CASRMGTGKNEKLFF.

The chain is built from TRBV29-1 and TRBJ1-4; D unresolved. With 5 bases removed from V and 5 bases from J, the gap between germline ends came to 9 bases. CDR3 length: 12 amino acids. The germline gives CDR1 SQVTM, CDR2 ANQGSEA. CDR3 DNA sequence: TGCAGCGTTCGGCTCTCCAATGAAAAACTGTTTTTT. Amino acid sequence: CSVRLSNEKLFF.

CDR3 DNA: TGTGCCAGCAGTTGGAACTCCGATGGACGGGGAAATCAGCCCCAGCATTTT. Translated: CASSWNSDGRGNQPQHF. V and J are TRBV28 and TRBJ1-5, with no clear D. The germline V and J ends were trimmed by 4 bases and 4 bases, with 20 bases remaining between them. Germline CDR1 and CDR2: MDHEN and SYDVKM. There are 17 residues in the CDR3. The full variable domain, completed using reference TRBV28 and TRBJ1-5, is DVKVTQSSRYLVKRTGEKVFLECVQDMDHENMFWYRQDPGLGLRLIYFSYDVKMKEKGDIPEGYSVSREKKERFSLILESASTNQTSMYLCASSWNSDGRGNQPQHFGDGTRLSIL.

This chain uses TRBV7-8 with TRBJ1-3; 8 positions agree with TRBD1. The germline V gene encodes CDR1 SGHVS and CDR2 FQNEAQ. CDR3 length: 17 amino acids. V trimming: 2 bases; J trimming: 5 bases; junction bases outside the gene matches: 11. The CDR3 nucleotides are TGTGCCAGCAGCTTATCCCCCGCAGGGGGCGTTCGAAACACCATATATTTT. Amino acid sequence: CASSLSPAGGVRNTIYF.